The next 5 T cell receptor beta chains were all read from a single sample in a study of blood T cell repertoires in COVID-19. Assay: immunoSEQ multiplex PCR; the TCRdb copy retains only in-frame clones and omits some. The table shows just under 350,000 clones, with over 70% occurring only once. Sequencing was carried out using peripheral blood. These TCRs come from a man younger than 40 with active or convalescent COVID-19.

V and J are TRBV7-3 and TRBJ2-2; 7 bases line up with TRBD1. Losses at the gene ends were 5 bases for V and 0 bases for J; bases not matched to a gene: 3. Germline lookup yields CDR1 SGHTA and CDR2 FQGTGA. The CDR3 runs to 15 residues. The CDR3 protein is CASSTGTANTGELFF. Here the CDR3 DNA reads TGTGCCAGCAGCACCGGGACAGCGAACACCGGGGAGCTGTTTTTT.

The chain employs TRBV15 and TRBJ2-4; tentatively, D is TRBD2 (5 bases). The CDR3 has 18 residues. The V gene's germline CDR1 is LNHNV and CDR2 YYDKDF (reference sequence). Trimming pared 5 bases from V and 0 bases from J, leaving 20 bases between. Here the CDR3 reads CATSEGRVAGLAKNIQYF. CDR3 in DNA: TGTGCCACCAGCGAGGGAAGGGTCGCGGGCCTAGCCAAAAACATTCAGTACTTC. The full variable domain, in which reference TRBV15 and TRBJ2-4 provide the parts outside the CDR3, is DAMVIQNPRYQVTQFGKPVTLSCSQTLNHNVMYWYQQKSSQAPKLLFHYYDKDFNNEADTPDNFQSRRPNTSFCFLDIRSPGLGDTAMYLCATSEGRVAGLAKNIQYFGAGTRLSVL.

The chain uses TRBV27 and TRBJ1-2; D is perhaps TRBD1 (5 bases). With 7 bases removed from V and 4 bases from J, the gap between germline ends came to 13 bases. CDR3 length: 13 residues. Germline V CDR1 and CDR2: MNHEY, SMNVEV (reference sequence). As DNA, the CDR3 is TGTGCCAGCAAGCGAGGGGAGGGCTATGGCTACACCTTC. This encodes CASKRGEGYGYTF.

The chain links TRBV5-4 to TRBJ2-7; 8 bases align to TRBD1. V was clipped by 0 bases and J by 3 bases; unmatched bases: 2. There are 14 residues in the CDR3. In germline, CDR1 is SGHNT, CDR2 YYREEE (reference sequence). The CDR3 DNA is TGTGCCAGCAGCTTGGGGGACAGGTTCTACGAGCAGTACTTC. This gives the protein CASSLGDRFYEQYF.

This clone was counted many times. The chain employs TRBV6-8 and TRBJ2-1, with TRBD2 identical over 11 bases. Germline assignment: CDR1 MNHGY and CDR2 SAAAGT. This CDR3 is 14 amino acids long. J lost 5 bases, V lost 10 bases, and 7 bases had no gene match. The CDR3 spells CANPPGLADNEQFF. As DNA, the CDR3 is TGTGCCAACCCGCCGGGACTAGCGGACAATGAGCAGTTCTTC.